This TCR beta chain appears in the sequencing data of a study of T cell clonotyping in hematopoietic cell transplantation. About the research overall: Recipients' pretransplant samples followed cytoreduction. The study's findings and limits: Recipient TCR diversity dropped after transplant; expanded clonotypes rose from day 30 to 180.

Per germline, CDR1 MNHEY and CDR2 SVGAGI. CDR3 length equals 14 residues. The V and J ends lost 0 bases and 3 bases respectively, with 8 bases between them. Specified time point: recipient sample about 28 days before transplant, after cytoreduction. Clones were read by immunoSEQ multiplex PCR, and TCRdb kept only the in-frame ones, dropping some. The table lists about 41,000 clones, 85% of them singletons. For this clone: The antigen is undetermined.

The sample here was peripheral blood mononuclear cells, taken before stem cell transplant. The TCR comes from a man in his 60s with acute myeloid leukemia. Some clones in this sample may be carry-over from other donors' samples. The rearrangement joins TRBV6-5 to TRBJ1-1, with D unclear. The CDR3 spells CASSYSGGYTEAFF. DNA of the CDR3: TGTGCCAGCAGTTACTCCGGCGGGTACACTGAAGCTTTCTTT.